The next 9 T cell receptor beta chains were all read from a single sample in a study of CD8 T cells in Susac syndrome. After extraction with the RNeasy kit, about 0.5 to 1 ug of the RNA was reverse transcribed using random hexamers. Each CDR3 protein gets one entry after TCRdb re-called the immunoSEQ multiplex PCR reads with MiXCR. The table includes 45,000 or so distinct CDR3 sequences, under 95% detected once. The sequencing sample was made of CD8+ T cells from PBMCs. Receptors were obtained from a human donor in good health.

The V and J genes are TRBV4-1 and TRBJ2-4, with D unresolved. The CDR3 runs 17 residues. The V gene lost 3 bases and the J gene lost 0 bases, with 15 bases spanning the gap. In germline, CDR1 is MGHRA, CDR2 YSYEKL. Here the CDR3 reads CASSHKATELAKNIQYF. The CDR3 bases are TGCGCCAGCAGCCATAAAGCGACGGAACTAGCCAAAAACATTCAGTACTTC.

This chain joins TRBV4-3 and TRBJ1-2; D is undetermined. V lost 4 bases, J lost 0 bases, and 12 bases lay in between. This CDR3 has 15 residues. From germline, CDR1 is LGHNA and CDR2 YSLEER. In nucleotides, the CDR3 is TGCGCCAGCAGCCCCCGTAACGGCGCTAACTATGGCTACACCTTC. Protein: CASSPRNGANYGYTF.

The V call is TRBV6-1, the J call TRBJ2-1; D is unclear. V was clipped by 1 base and J by 0 bases, with 4 bases between them. In germline, CDR1 is MNHNS, CDR2 SASEGT. The CDR3 has 14 amino acids. CDR3 DNA sequence: TGTGCCAGCAGTGAAGGGATCTCCTACAATGAGCAGTTCTTC. The encoded protein is CASSEGISYNEQFF.

The chain combines TRBV12-3 or TRBV12-4 with TRBJ2-1; the match to TRBD2 covers 7 bases. V lost 5 bases and J lost 4; bases outside the gene matches: 2. This CDR3 has 13 residues. CDR3 protein: CASSGLGYNEQFF. The CDR3, as DNA: TGTGCCAGCAGTGGACTAGGGTACAATGAGCAGTTCTTC.

The chain has TRBV6-2 or TRBV6-3 and TRBJ2-4; D remains ambiguous. CDR3 length: 12 residues. Germline lookup yields CDR1 MNHEY and CDR2 SVGEGT. V lost 5 bases to trimming and J lost 8 bases, with 10 bases between them. As DNA, the CDR3 is TGTGCCAGCAGTCCGGCAGAACACATTCAGTACTTC. Residues: CASSPAEHIQYF.

The chain has TRBV4-1 and TRBJ1-5; no reliable D call. The CDR3 totals 15 residues. Trimming took 1 base from V and 4 from J, leaving 11 bases between them. Germline V gene lookup returns CDR1 MGHRA and CDR2 YSYEKL. CDR3 protein: CASSQVETGNQPQHF. In nucleotides, the CDR3 is TGCGCCAGCAGCCAAGTAGAGACGGGTAATCAGCCCCAGCATTTT.

The V call is TRBV6-1, the J call TRBJ2-7, with 14 positions matching TRBD2. This CDR3 region has 15 residues. In germline, CDR1 is MNHNS, CDR2 SASEGT. Trimming cost V 10 bases and J 3 bases; bases outside gene matches: 8. The CDR3 protein is CAIQIGTSGSYEQYF. Written as DNA, the CDR3 is TGTGCCATCCAAATCGGGACTAGCGGGAGCTACGAGCAGTACTTC.

This clonotype was seen once. This chain connects TRBV7-9 to TRBJ2-3; no reliable D call. The CDR3 sequence is 11 residues long. Germline V lookup: CDR1 SEHNR, CDR2 FQNEAQ (reference sequence). The V end was cut by 4 bases, the J end by 5 bases, with 4 bases between. The CDR3 sequence is CASSWGDTQYF. CDR3 nucleotides: TGTGCCAGCAGCTGGGGAGATACGCAGTATTTT. Variable domain in full (rest from reference TRBV7-9 and TRBJ2-3): DTGVSQNPRHKITKRGQNVTFRCDPISEHNRLYWYRQTLGQGPEFLTYFQNEAQLEKSRLLSDRFSAERPKGSFSTLEIQRTEQGDSAMYLCASSWGDTQYFGPGTRLTVL.

By sample fraction, this clonotype is medium-sized (0.01 to 0.1%). The chain couples TRBV7-2 to TRBJ2-1, with D hard to call. There are 15 residues in the CDR3. Looked up from germline, CDR1 is SGHTA and CDR2 is FQGNSA. V lost 1 base, J lost 0 bases, and 7 bases lay in between. The CDR3 is CASSLETGSYNEQFF. CDR3 DNA sequence: TGTGCCAGCAGCTTAGAGACGGGCTCCTACAATGAGCAGTTCTTC.